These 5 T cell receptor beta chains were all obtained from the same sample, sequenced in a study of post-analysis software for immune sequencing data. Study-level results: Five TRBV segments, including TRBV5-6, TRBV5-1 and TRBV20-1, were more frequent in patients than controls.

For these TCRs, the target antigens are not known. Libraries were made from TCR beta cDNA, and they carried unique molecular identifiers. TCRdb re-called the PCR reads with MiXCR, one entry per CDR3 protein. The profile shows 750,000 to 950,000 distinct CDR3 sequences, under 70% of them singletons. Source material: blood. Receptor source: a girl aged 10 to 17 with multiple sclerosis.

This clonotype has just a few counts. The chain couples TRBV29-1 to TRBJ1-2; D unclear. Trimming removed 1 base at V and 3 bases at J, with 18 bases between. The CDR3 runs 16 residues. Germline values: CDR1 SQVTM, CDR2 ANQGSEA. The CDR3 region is CSVEGSETTRYYGYTF. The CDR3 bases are TGCAGCGTTGAAGGGTCGGAGACTACTCGTTACTATGGCTACACCTTC.

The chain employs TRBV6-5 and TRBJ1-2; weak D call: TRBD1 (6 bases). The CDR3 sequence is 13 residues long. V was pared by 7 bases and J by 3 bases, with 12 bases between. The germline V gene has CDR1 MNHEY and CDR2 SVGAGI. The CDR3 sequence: CASNTGRYYGYTF. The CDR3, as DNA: TGTGCCAGCAACACAGGGAGGTACTATGGCTACACCTTC.

This CDR3 reads CASSLYQTGSSPLHF. For the CDR3, the DNA is TGTGCCAGCAGTCTTTACCAAACAGGGAGTTCACCCCTCCACTTT. This chain joins TRBV12-3 or TRBV12-4 and TRBJ1-6; TRBD1 might be the D (6 bases). The CDR3 is made up of 15 amino acids. V lost 5 bases to trimming and J lost 9 bases, with 17 bases between them.

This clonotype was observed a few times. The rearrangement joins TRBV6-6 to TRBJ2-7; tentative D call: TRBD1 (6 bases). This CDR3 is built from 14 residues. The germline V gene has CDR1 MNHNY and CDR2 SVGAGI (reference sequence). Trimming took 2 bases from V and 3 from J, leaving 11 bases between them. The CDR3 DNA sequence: TGTGCCAGCAGTTACGGACAGCTACTCTACGAGCAGTACTTC. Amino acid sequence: CASSYGQLLYEQYF.

The chain's CDR3 is CASTTDISGGGYSNEQFF. The CDR3 region has the DNA TGTGCCAGCACTACCGACATTAGCGGGGGCGGTTATAGCAATGAGCAGTTCTTC. The chain combines TRBV25-1 with TRBJ2-1; 9 positions agree with TRBD2. The V segment lost 7 bases and the J segment 6 bases; nucleotides outside the gene matches: 19. In germline, CDR1 is MGHDK, CDR2 SYGVNS. This CDR3 contains 18 residues.